These T cell receptor beta chains were read from a single sample in a study of OX40 agonist ivuxolimab in advanced cancers. Measured with immunoSEQ multiplex PCR; TCRdb has only the in-frame clones, and not every one. Among fewer than 80,000 clones listed, approximately 88% were seen once. The material sequenced was CD4+ or CD8+ T cells sorted from blood, taken in a trial of the OX40 agonist ivuxolimab. The receptors were gathered from an adult with an advanced solid tumor such as melanoma, head and neck, liver or kidney cancer. CDR3s include the opening cysteine and the closing phenylalanine or tryptophan. A D gene is named only where the DNA matches it firmly.

J	V	D	CDR3
TRBJ2-7	TRBV2	NA	CASKMSSYEQYF
TRBJ1-2	TRBV6-1	TRBD1	CASSTWTGGGGYTF
TRBJ2-1	TRBV14	NA	CASSQDKGSSYNEQFF
TRBJ1-2	TRBV6-5	NA	CASSYGAYYGYTF
TRBJ2-5	TRBV6-1	TRBD1	CASSRQGMGETQYF
TRBJ2-3	TRBV18	TRBD2	CASSTASGGITDTQYF
TRBJ1-5	TRBV2	NA	CASNKDGLNSNQPQHF
TRBJ2-1	TRBV15	NA	CATSRVGGALYNEQFF
TRBJ2-5	TRBV4-2	NA	CASSQNYQETQYF
TRBJ2-3	TRBV5-1	NA	CASSPVWGTSTDTQYF
TRBJ1-1	TRBV27	NA	CASSLPGNTEAFF
TRBJ2-1	TRBV30	TRBD2	CARSGGKTSGGNEQFF
TRBJ1-4	TRBV6-6	NA	CASSYVQGLNEKLFF
TRBJ1-1	TRBV5-1	NA	CASSFNPGNTEAFF
TRBJ2-1	TRBV2	TRBD1	CASSDIDRAGNEQFF
TRBJ2-1	TRBV5-4	TRBD2	CASSLDPAGAYNEQFF
TRBJ1-3	TRBV2	TRBD1	CASRTQGGRNTIYF
TRBJ2-1	TRBV19	NA	CASSIGYASGEQFF
TRBJ1-2	TRBV6-1	NA	CASSEAGYGGYTF
TRBJ1-1	TRBV11-2	NA	CASSFLGGGYTEAFF
TRBJ2-5	TRBV5-5	TRBD2	CASSPQGGETQYF
TRBJ2-3	TRBV10-3	NA	CAISESGTDTQYF
TRBJ2-1	TRBV21-1	NA	CASIRGQGNNEQFF
TRBJ2-7	TRBV2	NA	CASSVGQPDYEQYF
TRBJ1-5	TRBV7-2	NA	CASSFFGGNQPQHF
TRBJ1-1	TRBV18	TRBD1	CASVGQGATEAFF
TRBJ1-3	TRBV5-8	TRBD1	CASSFGGQASGNTIYF
TRBJ2-7	TRBV9	TRBD1	CASSVGGTGPHEQYF
TRBJ2-3	TRBV10-1	NA	CASSEEGFTFSSTDTQYF
TRBJ2-3	TRBV7-3	NA	CASSLSGSDTQYF
TRBJ2-7	TRBV18	NA	CASSPDRRTTYEQYF
TRBJ2-1	TRBV27	TRBD2	CASSRAGGFSEQFF
TRBJ2-7	TRBV18	NA	CASSQQSSYEQYF
TRBJ2-7	TRBV9	NA	CASSKHQGSYEQYF
TRBJ1-4	TRBV27	NA	CASSSNEKLFF
TRBJ2-3	TRBV6-1	TRBD2	CASRGGDTQYF
TRBJ1-1	TRBV7-9	TRBD1	CASSPWDRGTEAFF
TRBJ2-5	TRBV6-6	NA	CASSAGVETQYF
TRBJ2-1	TRBV6-5	NA	CASSVGTANEQFF
TRBJ1-2	TRBV15	NA	CATSIQGPYYGYTF
TRBJ2-3	TRBV11-3	NA	CASSRGISTDTQYF
TRBJ2-2	TRBV5-1	NA	CASSLAGRDTGELFF
TRBJ1-5	TRBV5-1	TRBD1	CASSNTGESNQPQHF
TRBJ1-2	TRBV5-1	TRBD1	CASSPEGQFLGYTF
TRBJ1-2	TRBV6-5	NA	CASSYSGYGYTF
TRBJ1-2	TRBV5-6	NA	CASSSVRYGYTF
TRBJ1-1	TRBV29-1	NA	CSVQGTQNTEAFF
TRBJ2-5	TRBV14	NA	CASSQETRTQETQYF
TRBJ2-6	TRBV10-3	NA	CAISGVGAASGANVLTF
TRBJ1-3	TRBV10-3	NA	CAISTPGPGNTIYF
TRBJ2-5	TRBV11-2	TRBD1	CASSPRGLTETQYF
TRBJ2-5	TRBV4-1	TRBD1	CASSQDRSGETQYF
TRBJ2-3	TRBV9	TRBD1	CASSVDPPGTGADTQYF
TRBJ2-7	TRBV6-1	TRBD1	CASRTGPTYEQYF
TRBJ2-2	TRBV2	NA	CASSEGGQGRELFF
TRBJ2-2	TRBV13	NA	CASSSLSGELFF
TRBJ2-1	TRBV5-1	NA	CASSFKEYNEQFF